A selection of T cell receptor beta chains follows, all from one sample in a study of early T cells in non-severe SARS-CoV-2 infection. TCRdb re-called the 5' RACE reads through MiXCR, storing one row per CDR3 protein. The sample has 98,000 or so distinct CDR3 sequences; about 12% are singletons. Input material: whole blood. These receptors all come from an adult who was a healthcare worker with PCR-confirmed SARS-CoV-2 infection or an uninfected control (not recorded which). The CDR3 runs from the conserved cysteine through the conserved F or W. Fields, in order: D gene, V gene, clone size, J gene, CDR3 DNA, CDR3 protein. D genes are given only for firm matches. Size values are once, few and many counts, or a class for expanded clones, and some rows have none.

>TRBD1|TRBV24-1|.|TRBJ2-1
TGTGCCACCAGTGATCAAGTCGGGACAGGTTTTTCGGATGAGCAGTTCTTC
CATSDQVGTGFSDEQFF
>TRBD1|TRBV10-3|many|TRBJ1-5
TGTGCCATCAGTGATCGGACAGGGGGCTCTCAGCCCCAGCATTTT
CAISDRTGGSQPQHF
>.|TRBV11-1|.|TRBJ2-1
TGTGCCAGCAGCTCACACCGGGACTTCCAGCAGTTCTTC
CASSSHRDFQQFF
>TRBD2|TRBV20-1|few|TRBJ2-3
TGCAGTGCTAGGCGGCAGGGAGGGACGGATACGCAGTATTTT
CSARRQGGTDTQYF
>.|TRBV19|many|TRBJ2-1
TGTGCCAGTAGGCCCCCGGGACTCAAGGGTGAGCAGTTCTTC
CASRPPGLKGEQFF
>TRBD2|TRBV27|many|TRBJ2-3
TGTGCCAGCAGAGGGCTAGCGGGGAGAGATACGCAGTATTTT
CASRGLAGRDTQYF
>.|TRBV6-6|.|TRBJ1-4
TGTGCCAGCAGTTACCCTGGGGGGGCCGGGAATGAAAAACTGTTTTTT
CASSYPGGAGNEKLFF
>TRBD1|TRBV12-3/TRBV12-4|few|TRBJ1-1
TGTGCCAGCAGACCACTCGGACAGGCACACACTGAAGCTTTCTTT
CASRPLGQAHTEAFF
>.|TRBV27|few|TRBJ1-1
TGTGCCAGCAGGACTTGGACAGTTAATCCTAATGAAGCTTTCTTT
CASRTWTVNPNEAFF
>.|TRBV6-1|few|TRBJ1-2
TGTGCCAGCAGTGAATTAGAAGGGCTAGGCTACACCTTC
CASSELEGLGYTF
>.|TRBV5-5|.|TRBJ1-2
TGTGCCAGCAGCTTGGTGGCAGGGGCCTATGGCTACACCTTC
CASSLVAGAYGYTF
>.|TRBV12-3/TRBV12-4|once|TRBJ2-7
TGTGCCATTGCGGGACAGTCCTACGAGCAGTACTTC
CAIAGQSYEQYF
>TRBD1|TRBV9|many|TRBJ2-7
TGTGCCAGCAGCGTAGCGGACAGGGGGGGGTACGAGCAGTACTTC
CASSVADRGGYEQYF
>TRBD1|TRBV2|many|TRBJ1-2
TGTGCCAGGGGGCTGACAGGGGGCAATGGCTACACCTTC
CARGLTGGNGYTF
>TRBD2|TRBV6-1|few|TRBJ2-3
TGTGCCGGGACTAGCGGGGGGGCAGGAGATACGCAGTATTTT
CAGTSGGAGDTQYF
>TRBD2|TRBV11-2|many|TRBJ2-3
TGTGCCAGCAGCTTATGGAGCGGGACTAGCGGGAGTAGAGATACGCAGTATTTT
CASSLWSGTSGSRDTQYF
>TRBD2|TRBV10-3|.|TRBJ2-7
TGTGCCATCAGTCCCTCCGGACTAGCGGGAGTAGGAGAGCAGTACTTC
CAISPSGLAGVGEQYF
>TRBD1|TRBV30|few|TRBJ1-1
TGTGCCTGGACGACAGGGAAGAGTGAAGCTTTCTTT
CAWTTGKSEAFF
>.|TRBV2|.|TRBJ2-7
TGTGCCAGCATGAGGGGTTACGAGCAGTACTTC
CASMRGYEQYF
>.|TRBV7-4|.|TRBJ2-1
TGTGCCAGCAGCTTTTTGAGGGTAGCCTACAATGAGCAGTTCTTC
CASSFLRVAYNEQFF
>.|TRBV18|few|TRBJ2-7
TGTGCCAGCTCACCACTCCCGGGTTCCTCCTACGAGCAGTACTTC
CASSPLPGSSYEQYF
>TRBD1|TRBV11-2|.|TRBJ2-3
TGTGCCAGCAGCTTAGTCTGGACAGGGAAAGATACGCAGTATTTT
CASSLVWTGKDTQYF
>.|TRBV18|many|TRBJ2-5
TGTGCCAGCCGTAATACCAGGGTCCAAGAGACCCAGTACTTC
CASRNTRVQETQYF
>.|TRBV16|few|TRBJ2-7
TGTGCCAGCAGCCAATCGATAGCCTCCTACGAGCAGTACTTC
CASSQSIASYEQYF
>.|TRBV29-1|many|TRBJ2-1
TGCAGCGGATCGGGGTACAATGAGCAGTTCTTC
CSGSGYNEQFF
>TRBD2|TRBV19|many|TRBJ2-7
TGTGCCAGTAGTATCTTGACTAGCGGGGGCTCCTACGAGCAGTACTTC
CASSILTSGGSYEQYF
>TRBD2|TRBV11-2|many|TRBJ2-1
TGTGCCAGCAGCTTATGGGCTTCGGGAGGCCCCAGGGAGCAGTTCTTC
CASSLWASGGPREQFF
>.|TRBV10-2|few|TRBJ1-6
TGCGCCAGCACCAGGTCGACAGGTCTACCCCTCCACTTT
CASTRSTGLPLHF
>.|TRBV20-1|.|TRBJ2-7
TGCAGTGCTAGTCAGGCCCGCTACGAGCAGTACTTC
CSASQARYEQYF
>TRBD2|TRBV19|many|TRBJ2-5
TGTGCAGCCTCCCAGGGACTAGCGTGGCAAGAGACCCAGTACTTC
CAASQGLAWQETQYF
>.|TRBV5-1|few|TRBJ2-5
TGCGCCAGCAGCTTCTCCCTAAACCAAGAGACCCAGTACTTC
CASSFSLNQETQYF
>TRBD1|TRBV18|.|TRBJ1-6
TGTGCCAGCTCGTTAGGGACAGGTCAAAATTCACCCCTCCACTTT
CASSLGTGQNSPLHF
>.|TRBV28|few|TRBJ1-1
TGTGCCAGCAGTTTATTCCCTACTGAAGCTTTCTTT
CASSLFPTEAFF
>.|TRBV2|many|TRBJ1-5
TGTGCCAGCCAAAAATCCGTCGGCAATCAGCCCCAGCATTTT
CASQKSVGNQPQHF
>TRBD1|TRBV2|few|TRBJ1-1
TGTGCCAGCAGTAAACAGGGGGCGAACACTGAAGCTTTCTTT
CASSKQGANTEAFF
>.|TRBV11-2|many|TRBJ2-5
TGTGCCAGCAGCGCAACCTCGGGGGTTGTCGAGACCCAGTACTTC
CASSATSGVVETQYF
>TRBD2|TRBV27|few|TRBJ2-3
TGTGCCAGCAGTTTGGGTGGCCAGCCTAGCGGGAGGACGGGCACAGATACGCAGTATTTT
CASSLGGQPSGRTGTDTQYF
>TRBD1|TRBV20-1|many|TRBJ1-6
TGCAGTGCTAGGGGTGGAGATACAGGGGGTTATAATTCACCCCTCCACTTT
CSARGGDTGGYNSPLHF
>.|TRBV12-3/TRBV12-4|few|TRBJ1-5
TGTGCCAGCAGACTAGCGGGGGGGATAGCAGATACGCAGCATTTT
CASRLAGGIADTQHF
>.|TRBV9|few|TRBJ1-1
TGTGCCAGTGTTAAGACGGTAGACGGTGAAGCTTTCTTT
CASVKTVDGEAFF
>TRBD2|TRBV9|many|TRBJ2-3
TGTGCCAGCAGCGTAGGAGGCGGGAGGGCCCCGGATACGCAGTATTTT
CASSVGGGRAPDTQYF
>.|TRBV7-9|many|TRBJ2-2
TGTGCCAGCAGCTTAGCGGGACGGACCGGGGAGCTGTTTTTT
CASSLAGRTGELFF
>.|TRBV3-1|many|TRBJ1-5
TGTGCCAGCAGCCAAGATCACAGGGCGGTCCAGCCCCAGCATTTT
CASSQDHRAVQPQHF
>TRBD1|TRBV20-1|many|TRBJ1-2
TGCAGTGCTAGAGAGAAGCCGGGACAGGGGAGGTACTATGGCTACACCTTC
CSAREKPGQGRYYGYTF
>TRBD2|TRBV12-3/TRBV12-4|many|TRBJ2-5
TGTGCCAGCAGTTTAGCCGCTGGCCTAGCGGGGGGCACAAAAGAGACCCAGTACTTC
CASSLAAGLAGGTKETQYF
>.|TRBV4-2|many|TRBJ2-1
TGTGCCAGCAGCCCCCATCTTGGAGCGGAACTTTACAATGAGCAGTTCTTC
CASSPHLGAELYNEQFF
>.|TRBV29-1|few|TRBJ2-7
TGCAGCGTTGCGCCACGACTAGTCCACGAGCAGTACTTC
CSVAPRLVHEQYF
>TRBD2|TRBV3-1|.|TRBJ2-1
TGTGCCAGCAGCCAAGATAGCGGACTAGCGGGGGGATCCTACAATGAGCAGTTCTTC
CASSQDSGLAGGSYNEQFF
>.|TRBV2|many|TRBJ2-7
TGTGCCAGCATGAGAGATAGGGACCACGAGCAGTACTTC
CASMRDRDHEQYF
>.|TRBV6-1|few|TRBJ1-5
TGTGCCAGCCGGTGGAGGACAGTTAGCAATCAGCCCCAGCATTTT
CASRWRTVSNQPQHF
>.|TRBV2|few|TRBJ2-2
TGTGCCAGCAGTGAACGGAGTTATAACACCGGGGAGCTGTTTTTT
CASSERSYNTGELFF
>.|TRBV18|.|TRBJ1-1
TGTGCCAGCTCACCATATCAGGTCGCGGCGAACACTGAAGCTTTCTTT
CASSPYQVAANTEAFF